The rows below give T cell receptor beta chains drawn from one sample of a study of T cell changes during pregnancy in multiple sclerosis. Libraries were prepared by immunoSEQ multiplex PCR; TCRdb keeps only in-frame clonotypes and omits some of them. Of approximately 50,000 clones in the sample, more than 75% are singletons; the top ten hold approximately 1.2%. The sample was peripheral blood, taken in the second trimester of pregnancy. Source of these receptors: a female donor with multiple sclerosis, enrolled in a pregnancy study. The CDR3 runs from the conserved cysteine through the conserved F or W. Fields, in order: V gene, clone size, D gene, J gene, CDR3 protein, CDR3 DNA. A D gene is named only where the DNA matches it firmly. Rows may omit the clone size; those that give it use once, few, many or a size class.

TRBV11-3	NA	NA	TRBJ1-1	CASSPPHKTGIGTEAFF	TGTGCCAGCAGCCCACCGCATAAAACAGGGATTGGAACTGAAGCTTTCTTT
TRBV7-9	NA	TRBD2	TRBJ2-3	CASSLAQTSAITDTQYF	TGTGCCAGCAGCTTAGCGCAGACTAGCGCAATCACAGATACGCAGTATTTT
TRBV9	NA	TRBD2	TRBJ2-1	CASSVGLAISNEQFF	TGTGCCAGCAGCGTAGGACTAGCGATTTCAAATGAGCAGTTCTTC
TRBV28	NA	NA	TRBJ2-1	CASPPTARGGPDEQFF	TGTGCCAGCCCTCCCACGGCCAGGGGCGGGCCGGATGAGCAGTTCTTC
TRBV27	NA	TRBD2	TRBJ2-1	CASSPYVVAGKYNEQFF	TGTGCCAGCAGCCCCTACGTGGTAGCGGGGAAATACAATGAGCAGTTCTTC
TRBV5-6	NA	NA	TRBJ2-1	CASSILVHEQFF	TGTGCCAGCAGCATCCTAGTACATGAGCAGTTCTTC
TRBV5-6	once	TRBD2	TRBJ2-5	CASSPGGQETQYF	TGTGCCAGCAGTCCGGGGGGGCAAGAGACCCAGTACTTC
TRBV6-1	NA	NA	TRBJ1-5	CASSRSDSYNQPQHF	TGTGCCAGCAGCCGAAGTGACAGTTACAATCAGCCCCAGCATTTT
TRBV4-2	few	TRBD2	TRBJ2-2	CASSQGLAGTGELFF	TGTGCCAGCAGCCAAGGACTAGCGGGTACCGGGGAGCTGTTTTTT
TRBV30	few	NA	TRBJ1-4	CAWSLGPRGEKLFF	TGTGCCTGGAGTCTCGGACCAAGGGGTGAAAAACTGTTTTTT
TRBV7-8	NA	NA	TRBJ2-1	CASSFSGGAGSVSYNEQFF	TGTGCCAGCAGCTTCTCTGGAGGGGCTGGGTCAGTCTCCTACAATGAGCAGTTCTTC
TRBV9	once	NA	TRBJ2-2	CASSALGGNTGELFF	TGTGCCAGCAGCGCCCTCGGGGGTAACACCGGGGAGCTGTTTTTT
TRBV4-1	NA	NA	TRBJ2-1	CASSQGHRPHYNEQFF	TGCGCCAGCAGCCAAGGACACCGGCCCCACTACAATGAGCAGTTCTTC
TRBV19	NA	TRBD1	TRBJ1-5	CASRKQTGMGMQPQHF	TGTGCCAGTAGGAAACAGACAGGGATGGGAATGCAGCCCCAGCATTTT
TRBV11-3	NA	TRBD1	TRBJ2-7	CASSPGTGGYEQYF	TGTGCCAGCAGCCCTGGGACAGGGGGCTACGAGCAGTACTTC
TRBV28	NA	NA	TRBJ2-3	CASSTRRAGDTQYF	TGTGCCAGCAGTACTAGAAGGGCGGGAGATACGCAGTATTTT
TRBV5-4	NA	NA	TRBJ2-1	CASSLSPVNEQFF	TGTGCCAGCAGCTTGTCCCCCGTCAATGAGCAGTTCTTC
TRBV30	NA	NA	TRBJ2-7	CAWSPLSYEQYF	TGTGCCTGGAGTCCCCTCTCCTACGAGCAGTACTTC
TRBV6-5	NA	NA	TRBJ2-5	CASSQTGLGETQYF	TGTGCCAGCAGCCAAACAGGGTTGGGAGAGACCCAGTACTTC
TRBV6-1	NA	NA	TRBJ1-2	CASSTRVAASHGYTF	TGTGCCAGCAGTACCCGGGTCGCGGCCTCGCATGGCTACACCTTC
TRBV30	NA	NA	TRBJ1-3	CAWMQASGNTIYF	TGTGCCTGGATGCAAGCCTCTGGAAACACCATATATTTT
TRBV5-4	once	TRBD2	TRBJ2-5	CASSLFAGGEETQYF	TGTGCCAGCAGCTTGTTCGCGGGGGGGGAAGAGACCCAGTACTTC
TRBV6-4	NA	NA	TRBJ1-6	CASSEQATNSPLHF	TGTGCCAGCAGTGAGCAGGCCACAAATTCACCCCTCCACTTT
TRBV27	NA	TRBD2	TRBJ2-1	CASSLLRLAKEQFF	TGTGCCAGCAGTCTCTTAAGACTAGCAAAGGAGCAGTTCTTC
TRBV7-9	NA	TRBD2	TRBJ2-1	CASSPRGGEQFF	TGTGCCAGCAGCCCTCGGGGGGGCGAGCAGTTCTTC
TRBV10-2	NA	TRBD2	TRBJ2-1	CASRASGGAVEQFF	TGCGCCAGCAGAGCTAGCGGGGGGGCCGTTGAGCAGTTCTTC
TRBV7-3	NA	NA	TRBJ2-3	CASSVTGFTDTQYF	TGTGCCAGCAGTGTAACGGGATTCACAGATACGCAGTATTTT
TRBV13	NA	NA	TRBJ2-7	CASSSHDQGYDEQYF	TGTGCCAGCAGCTCTCACGATCAGGGCTATGACGAGCAGTACTTC
TRBV27	NA	TRBD1	TRBJ2-3	CASSPGQTHDTQYF	TGTGCCAGCAGCCCGGGACAGACCCACGATACGCAGTATTTT
TRBV9	once	TRBD1	TRBJ1-1	CASSPQTGGTEAFF	TGTGCCAGCAGCCCTCAGACAGGGGGGACTGAAGCTTTCTTT
TRBV5-1	NA	NA	TRBJ2-3	CASSDTSSTDTQYF	TGCGCCAGCAGTGACACATCTAGCACAGATACGCAGTATTTT
TRBV2	few	TRBD1	TRBJ1-1	CASSEDPGTVEAFF	TGTGCCAGCAGTGAAGACCCCGGGACAGTTGAAGCTTTCTTT
TRBV5-1	NA	TRBD2	TRBJ2-3	CASSVAGGSSTDTQYF	TGCGCCAGCAGTGTTGCGGGGGGTTCTAGCACAGATACGCAGTATTTT
TRBV2	NA	TRBD2	TRBJ2-1	CASGTSGGAVSSDEQFF	TGTGCCAGCGGGACTAGCGGGGGGGCAGTTTCTTCGGATGAGCAGTTCTTC
TRBV5-1	NA	NA	TRBJ2-5	CASSLGATTGMGETQYF	TGCGCCAGCAGCTTGGGGGCAACGACAGGAATGGGAGAGACCCAGTACTTC
TRBV9	NA	NA	TRBJ2-2	CASSVVGGGLTGELFF	TGTGCCAGCAGCGTAGTAGGGGGGGGTCTCACCGGGGAGCTGTTTTTT
TRBV19	NA	NA	TRBJ2-7	CASSILGGLGGEQYF	TGTGCCAGTAGTATCCTCGGCGGGCTAGGGGGCGAGCAGTACTTC
TRBV19	NA	NA	TRBJ1-5	CASSMGRDQPQHF	TGTGCCAGTAGTATGGGGAGGGATCAGCCCCAGCATTTT
TRBV4-1	NA	NA	TRBJ1-1	CASSQLEGNTEAFF	TGCGCCAGCAGCCAACTTGAGGGGAACACTGAAGCTTTCTTT
TRBV23-1	few	NA	TRBJ1-5	CASSPPQRGNQPQHF	TGCGCCAGCAGTCCCCCCCAACGGGGGAATCAGCCCCAGCATTTT
TRBV7-2	NA	TRBD2	TRBJ2-3	CASSLRAGAPYF	TGTGCCAGCAGCTTACGAGCGGGAGCGCCGTATTTT
TRBV7-6	NA	NA	TRBJ2-7	CASSLAGEQYF	TGTGCCAGCAGCTTAGCCGGCGAGCAGTACTTC
TRBV9	NA	NA	TRBJ2-3	CASSVGAAGTDTQYF	TGTGCCAGCAGCGTAGGTGCCGCGGGCACAGATACGCAGTATTTT
TRBV2	NA	TRBD1	TRBJ2-3	CASSSPPGQSVDTQYF	TGTGCCAGCAGTTCACCCCCGGGACAGAGTGTAGATACGCAGTATTTT
TRBV4-2	NA	TRBD2	TRBJ2-3	CASSQENSGGDTQYF	TGTGCCAGCAGCCAAGAAAATAGCGGGGGAGATACGCAGTATTTT
TRBV7-3	NA	NA	TRBJ1-1	CASSLGVTGEAFF	TGTGCCAGCAGCTTAGGGGTCACGGGAGAGGCTTTCTTT
TRBV13	NA	NA	TRBJ2-1	CASSLDRRNEQFF	TGTGCCAGCAGCTTAGACAGACGGAATGAGCAGTTCTTC
TRBV28	NA	TRBD2	TRBJ2-1	CASSRGLAGDSYNEQFF	TGTGCCAGCAGTCGGGGACTAGCGGGGGACTCCTACAATGAGCAGTTCTTC
TRBV5-1	NA	NA	TRBJ1-4	CASSSGQLNEKLFF	TGCGCCAGCAGCTCCGGACAGCTTAATGAAAAACTGTTTTTT
TRBV11-1	NA	NA	TRBJ2-7	CASSLGHRGTITAQYF	TGTGCCAGCAGCTTAGGGCACAGGGGGACTATTACGGCGCAGTACTTC
TRBV18	NA	NA	TRBJ2-1	CASSPKQGTYNEQFF	TGTGCCAGCTCACCAAAACAAGGGACATACAATGAGCAGTTCTTC
TRBV7-2	NA	NA	TRBJ2-7	CASSLGVGREQYF	TGTGCCAGCAGCTTAGGGGTGGGGCGCGAGCAGTACTTC
TRBV2	NA	TRBD1	TRBJ1-1	CASSMNSGTGGAFF	TGTGCCAGCAGTATGAATTCCGGGACAGGGGGCGCTTTCTTT
TRBV9	NA	TRBD1	TRBJ1-4	CASSLLGTGNEKLFF	TGTGCCAGCAGCCTCCTCGGGACAGGGAATGAAAAACTGTTTTTT
TRBV27	once	TRBD1	TRBJ1-5	CASRPTGGAGQPQHF	TGTGCCAGCAGACCCACAGGGGGCGCGGGTCAGCCCCAGCATTTT
TRBV25-1	once	NA	TRBJ2-1	CASSEYKQFF	TGTGCCAGCAGTGAATATAAGCAGTTCTTC
TRBV15	NA	TRBD1	TRBJ1-4	CATSRSDRTANEKLFF	TGTGCCACCAGCAGATCGGACAGGACCGCGAATGAAAAACTGTTTTTT
TRBV28	NA	NA	TRBJ1-4	CATSRSAGEEKLFF	TGTGCCACCTCCCGTTCGGCAGGGGAAGAAAAACTGTTTTTT